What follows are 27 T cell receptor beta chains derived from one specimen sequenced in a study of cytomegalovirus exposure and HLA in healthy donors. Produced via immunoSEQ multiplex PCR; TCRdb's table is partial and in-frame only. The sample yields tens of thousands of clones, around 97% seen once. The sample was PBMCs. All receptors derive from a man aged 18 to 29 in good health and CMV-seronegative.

The CDR3 sequence: CASSQVGLTRDTGELFF. The CDR3 bases are TGCGCCAGCAGCCAAGTCGGACTAACCCGCGACACCGGGGAGCTGTTTTTT. The rearrangement links TRBV4-1 to TRBJ2-2; possibly TRBD2 for D (6 bases). Germline V gene lookup returns CDR1 MGHRA and CDR2 YSYEKL. The V end was cut by 1 base, the J end by 3 bases, with 15 bases between. The CDR3 loop spans 17 amino acids.

The CDR3 reads CASSQDRQGAYYGYTF. The CDR3 bases are TGCGCCAGCAGCCAAGACCGGCAGGGGGCTTACTATGGCTACACCTTC. This chain links TRBV4-1 with TRBJ1-2, with TRBD1 matching 8 bases. With 0 bases clipped from V and 3 bases from J, the junction kept 6 bases outside the gene matches. Germline lookup yields CDR1 MGHRA and CDR2 YSYEKL. This CDR3 region has 16 residues.

The CDR3 DNA follows: TGTGCCAGTAGTATCCAGGAACTCTCTGGAAACACCATATATTTT. Its translation is CASSIQELSGNTIYF. The chain has TRBV19 and TRBJ1-3; D is ambiguous. The CDR3 extends over 15 amino acids. Germline assignment: CDR1 LNHDA and CDR2 SQIVND (reference sequence). V dropped 3 bases and J dropped 0 bases, with 9 bases sitting between them.

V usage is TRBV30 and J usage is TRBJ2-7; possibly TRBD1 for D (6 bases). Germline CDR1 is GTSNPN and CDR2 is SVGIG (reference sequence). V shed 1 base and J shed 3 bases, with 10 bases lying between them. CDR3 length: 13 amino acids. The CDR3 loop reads CAWSEGVGYEQYF. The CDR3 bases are TGTGCCTGGAGTGAGGGGGTTGGCTACGAGCAGTACTTC.

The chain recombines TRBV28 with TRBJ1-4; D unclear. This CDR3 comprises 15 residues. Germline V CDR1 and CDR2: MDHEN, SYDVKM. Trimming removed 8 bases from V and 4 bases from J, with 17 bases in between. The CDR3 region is CASHLVGTYNEKLFF. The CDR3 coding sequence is TGTGCCAGCCACCTGGTGGGCACTTATAATGAAAAACTGTTTTTT. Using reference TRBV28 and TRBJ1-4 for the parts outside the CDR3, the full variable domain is DVKVTQSSRYLVKRTGEKVFLECVQDMDHENMFWYRQDPGLGLRLIYFSYDVKMKEKGDIPEGYSVSREKKERFSLILESASTNQTSMYLCASHLVGTYNEKLFFGSGTQLSVL.

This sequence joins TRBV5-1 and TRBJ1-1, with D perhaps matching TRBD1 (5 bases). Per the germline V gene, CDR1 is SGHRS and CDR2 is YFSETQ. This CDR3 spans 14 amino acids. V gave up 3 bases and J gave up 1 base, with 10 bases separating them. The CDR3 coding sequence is TGCGCCAGCAGCTCAACCCAGGGGAACACTGAAGCTTTCTTT. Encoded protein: CASSSTQGNTEAFF. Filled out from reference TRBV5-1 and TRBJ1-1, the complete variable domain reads KAGVTQTPRYLIKTRGQQVTLSCSPISGHRSVSWYQQTPGQGLQFLFEYFSETQRNKGNFPGRFSGRQFSNSRSEMNVSTLELGDSALYLCASSSTQGNTEAFFGQGTRLTVV.

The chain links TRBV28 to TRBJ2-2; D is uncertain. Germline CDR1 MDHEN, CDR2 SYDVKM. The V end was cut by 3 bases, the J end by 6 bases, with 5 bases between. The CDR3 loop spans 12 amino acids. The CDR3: CASSFNAGELFF. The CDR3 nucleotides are TGTGCCAGCAGTTTCAATGCCGGGGAGCTGTTTTTT.

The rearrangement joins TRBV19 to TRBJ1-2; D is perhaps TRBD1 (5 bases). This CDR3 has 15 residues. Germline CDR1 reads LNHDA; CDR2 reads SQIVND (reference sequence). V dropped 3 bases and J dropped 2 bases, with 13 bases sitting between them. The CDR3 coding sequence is TGTGCCAGTAGTATGGGCCCCGACAGCAACTATGGCTACACCTTC. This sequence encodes CASSMGPDSNYGYTF.

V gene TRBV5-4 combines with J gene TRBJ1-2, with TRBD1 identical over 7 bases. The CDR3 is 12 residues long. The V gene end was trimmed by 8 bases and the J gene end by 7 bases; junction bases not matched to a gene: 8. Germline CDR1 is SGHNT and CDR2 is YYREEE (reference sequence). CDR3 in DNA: TGTGCCAGTTACTCCGACAGGGCTGGCTACACCTTC. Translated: CASYSDRAGYTF.

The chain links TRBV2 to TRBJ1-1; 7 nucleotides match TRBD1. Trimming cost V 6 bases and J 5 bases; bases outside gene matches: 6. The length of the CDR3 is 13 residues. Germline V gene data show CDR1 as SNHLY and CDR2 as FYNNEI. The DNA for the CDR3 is TGTGCCAGCAGGAACGACAGGGATACTGAAGCTTTCTTT. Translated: CASRNDRDTEAFF.

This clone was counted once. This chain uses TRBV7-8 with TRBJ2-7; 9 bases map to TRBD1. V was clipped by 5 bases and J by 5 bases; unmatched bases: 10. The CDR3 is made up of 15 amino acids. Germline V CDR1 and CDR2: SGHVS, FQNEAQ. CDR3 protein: CASSRTGASGNEQYF. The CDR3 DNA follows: TGTGCCAGCAGCCGGACAGGGGCCTCAGGTAACGAGCAGTACTTC.

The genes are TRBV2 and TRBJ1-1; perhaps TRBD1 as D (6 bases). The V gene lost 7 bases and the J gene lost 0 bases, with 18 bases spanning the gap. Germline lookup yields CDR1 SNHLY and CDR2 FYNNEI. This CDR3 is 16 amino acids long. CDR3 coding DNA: TGTGCCAGCATGGGAGTTTGGCAGGGGTTGAACACTGAAGCTTTCTTT. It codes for CASMGVWQGLNTEAFF. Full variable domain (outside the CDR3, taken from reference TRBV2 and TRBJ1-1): EPEVTQTPSHQVTQMGQEVILRCVPISNHLYFYWYRQILGQKVEFLVSFYNNEISEKSEIFDDQFSVERPDGSNFTLKIRSTKLEDSAMYFCASMGVWQGLNTEAFFGQGTRLTVV.

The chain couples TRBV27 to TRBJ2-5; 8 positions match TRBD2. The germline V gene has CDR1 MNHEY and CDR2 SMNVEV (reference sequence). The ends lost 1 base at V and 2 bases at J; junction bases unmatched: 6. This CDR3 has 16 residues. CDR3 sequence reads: CASSLFSGAKQETQYF. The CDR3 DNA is TGTGCCAGCAGTTTATTTAGCGGGGCGAAACAAGAGACCCAGTACTTC.

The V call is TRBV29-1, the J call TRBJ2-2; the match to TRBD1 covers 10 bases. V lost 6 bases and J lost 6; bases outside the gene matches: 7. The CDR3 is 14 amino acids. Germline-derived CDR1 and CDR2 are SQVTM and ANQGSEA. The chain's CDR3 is CSVPGQGSSGELFF. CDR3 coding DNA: TGCAGCGTCCCGGGACAGGGGTCCTCCGGGGAGCTGTTTTTT.

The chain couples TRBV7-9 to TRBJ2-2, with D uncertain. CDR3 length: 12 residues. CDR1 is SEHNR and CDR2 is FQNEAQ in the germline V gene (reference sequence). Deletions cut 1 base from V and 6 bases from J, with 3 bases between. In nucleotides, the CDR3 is TGTGCCAGCAGCTTAGAGCCCGGGGAGCTGTTTTTT. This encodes CASSLEPGELFF.

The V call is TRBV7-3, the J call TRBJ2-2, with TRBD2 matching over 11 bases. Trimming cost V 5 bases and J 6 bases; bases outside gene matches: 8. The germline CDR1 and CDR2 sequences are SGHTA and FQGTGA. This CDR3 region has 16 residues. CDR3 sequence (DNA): TGTGCCAGCAGCCGACTAGCGGGATTCTACCCCGGGGAGCTGTTTTTT. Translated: CASSRLAGFYPGELFF.

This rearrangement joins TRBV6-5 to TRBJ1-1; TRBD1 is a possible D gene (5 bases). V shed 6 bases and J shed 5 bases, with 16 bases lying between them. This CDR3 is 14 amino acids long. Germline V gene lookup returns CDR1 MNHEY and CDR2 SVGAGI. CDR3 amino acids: CASSSTGEGTEAFF. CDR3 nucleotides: TGTGCCAGCAGCTCGACGGGGGAAGGGACTGAAGCTTTCTTT.

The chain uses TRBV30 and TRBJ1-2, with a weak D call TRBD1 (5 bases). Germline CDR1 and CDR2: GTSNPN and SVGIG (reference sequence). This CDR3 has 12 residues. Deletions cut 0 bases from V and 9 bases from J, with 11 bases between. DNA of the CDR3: TGTGCCTGGAGTGTACGGCAGGGTAGCTACACCTTC. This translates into CAWSVRQGSYTF.

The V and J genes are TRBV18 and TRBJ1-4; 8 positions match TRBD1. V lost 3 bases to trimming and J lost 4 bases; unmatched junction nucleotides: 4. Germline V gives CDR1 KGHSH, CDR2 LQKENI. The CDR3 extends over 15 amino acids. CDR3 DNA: TGTGCCAGCTCACCCGCGACAGGGGTTAATGAAAAACTGTTTTTT. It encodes CASSPATGVNEKLFF.

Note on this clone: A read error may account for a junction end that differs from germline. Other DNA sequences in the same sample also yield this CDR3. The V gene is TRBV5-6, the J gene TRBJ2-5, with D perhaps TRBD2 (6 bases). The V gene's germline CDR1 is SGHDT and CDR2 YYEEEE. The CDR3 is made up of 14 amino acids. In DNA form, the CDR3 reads TGTGCCAGCGGCCCTAGGAGGGGCCAAGAAACCCAGTACTTC. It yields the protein CASGPRRGQETQYF.

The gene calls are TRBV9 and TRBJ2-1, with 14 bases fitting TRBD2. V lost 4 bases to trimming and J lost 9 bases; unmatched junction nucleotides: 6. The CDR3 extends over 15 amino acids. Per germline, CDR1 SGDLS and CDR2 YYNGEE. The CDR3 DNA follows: TGTGCCAGCAGCTCGGGACTAGCGGGAGTTCGTGAGCAGTTCTTC. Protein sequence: CASSSGLAGVREQFF.

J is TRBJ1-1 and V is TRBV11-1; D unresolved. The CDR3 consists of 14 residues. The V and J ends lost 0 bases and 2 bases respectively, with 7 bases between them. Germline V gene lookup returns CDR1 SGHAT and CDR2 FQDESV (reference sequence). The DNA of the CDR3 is TGTGCCAGCAGCTTAGCGGGCCAAAACACTGAAGCTTTCTTT. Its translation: CASSLAGQNTEAFF.

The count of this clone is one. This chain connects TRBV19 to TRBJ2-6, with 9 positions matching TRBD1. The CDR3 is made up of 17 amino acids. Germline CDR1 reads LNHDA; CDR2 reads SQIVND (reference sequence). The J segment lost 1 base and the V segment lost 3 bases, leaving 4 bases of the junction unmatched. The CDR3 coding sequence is TGTGCCAGTAGTATTAACAGGGGGCGATCTGGGGCCAACGTCCTGACTTTC. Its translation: CASSINRGRSGANVLTF.

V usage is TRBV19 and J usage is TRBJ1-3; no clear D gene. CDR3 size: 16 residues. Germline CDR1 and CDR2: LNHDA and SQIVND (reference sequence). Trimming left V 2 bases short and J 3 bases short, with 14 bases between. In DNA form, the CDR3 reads TGTGCCAGTAGTATATTTACGACGGGAGGTGGAAACACCATATATTTT. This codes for CASSIFTTGGGNTIYF.

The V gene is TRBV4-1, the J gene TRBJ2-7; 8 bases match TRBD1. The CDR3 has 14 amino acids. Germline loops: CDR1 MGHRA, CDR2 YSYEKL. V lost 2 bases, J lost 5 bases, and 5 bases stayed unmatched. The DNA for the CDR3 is TGCGCCAGCAGCCAAAACAGGGGGTCAAACGAGCAGTACTTC. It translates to CASSQNRGSNEQYF.

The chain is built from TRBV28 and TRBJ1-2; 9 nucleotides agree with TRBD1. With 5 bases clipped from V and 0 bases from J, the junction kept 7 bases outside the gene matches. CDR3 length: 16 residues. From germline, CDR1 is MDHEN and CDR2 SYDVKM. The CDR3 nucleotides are TGTGCCAGCAGTGGGACAGGGACCAAACCTAACTATGGCTACACCTTC. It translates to CASSGTGTKPNYGYTF.

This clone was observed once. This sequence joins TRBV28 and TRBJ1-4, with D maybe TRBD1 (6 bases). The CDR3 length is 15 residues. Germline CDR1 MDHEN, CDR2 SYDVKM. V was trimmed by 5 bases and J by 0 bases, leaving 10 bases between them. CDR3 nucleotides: TGTGCCAGCAGTATGGGGGCGGCAACTAATGAAAAACTGTTTTTT. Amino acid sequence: CASSMGAATNEKLFF.